This TCR beta chain comes out of a study of T-cell memory formation after mild COVID-19. About the study: There were largely donor-specific TCR clusters.

The CDR3 spans 12 residues. Per germline, CDR1 SQVTM and CDR2 ANQGSEA. V dropped 2 bases and J dropped 2 bases, with 4 bases sitting between them. Notes on the study in general: Detection of some responders pre-infection suggested pre-existing cross-reactive memory T cells participated.

Each CDR3 protein gets one entry after TCRdb re-called the 5' RACE reads with MiXCR. The sample contains roughly 86,000 distinct CDR3 sequences, approximately 13% of which appear only once. This clonotype was picked up a small number of times. As yet, its antigen is unknown. This TCR was sampled from an adult woman who had mild COVID-19 (a few samples of this study predate the infection). Cell type and time point are not known. The rearrangement links TRBV29-1 to TRBJ2-1; no definite D call. The specimen sequenced was PBMCs or a T cell subset sorted from them (not recorded which). The CDR3 sequence: CSVELTYNEQFF. CDR3 nucleotides: TGCAGCGTTGAACTAACCTACAATGAGCAGTTCTTC.